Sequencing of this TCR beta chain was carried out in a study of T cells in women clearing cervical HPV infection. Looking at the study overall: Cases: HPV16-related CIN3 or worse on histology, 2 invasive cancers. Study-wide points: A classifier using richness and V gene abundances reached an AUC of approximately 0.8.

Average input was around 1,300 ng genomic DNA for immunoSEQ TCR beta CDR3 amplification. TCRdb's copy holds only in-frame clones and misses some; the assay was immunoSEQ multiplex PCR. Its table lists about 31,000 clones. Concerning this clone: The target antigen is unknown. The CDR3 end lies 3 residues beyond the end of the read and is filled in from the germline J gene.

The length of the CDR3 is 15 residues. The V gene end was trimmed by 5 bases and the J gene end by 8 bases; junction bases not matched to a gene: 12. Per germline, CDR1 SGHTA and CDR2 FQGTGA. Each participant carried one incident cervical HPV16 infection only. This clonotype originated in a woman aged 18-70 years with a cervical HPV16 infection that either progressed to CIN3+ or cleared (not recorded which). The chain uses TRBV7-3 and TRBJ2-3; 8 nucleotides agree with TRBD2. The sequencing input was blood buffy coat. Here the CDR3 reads CASSPLAGGMGTQYF. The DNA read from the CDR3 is TGTGCCAGCAGCCCCCTAGCGGGCGGGATGGGTACG.